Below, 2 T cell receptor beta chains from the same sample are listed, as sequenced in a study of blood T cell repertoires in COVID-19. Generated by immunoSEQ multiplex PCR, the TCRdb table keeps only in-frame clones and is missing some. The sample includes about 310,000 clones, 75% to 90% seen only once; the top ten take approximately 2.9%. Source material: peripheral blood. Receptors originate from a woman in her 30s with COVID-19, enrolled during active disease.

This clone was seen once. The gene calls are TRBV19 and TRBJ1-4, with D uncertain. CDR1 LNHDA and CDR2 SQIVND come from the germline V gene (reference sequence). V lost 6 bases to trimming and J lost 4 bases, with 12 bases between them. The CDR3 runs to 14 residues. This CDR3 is CASRFGVDNEKLFF. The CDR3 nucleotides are TGTGCCAGTAGGTTCGGGGTCGATAATGAAAAACTGTTTTTT.

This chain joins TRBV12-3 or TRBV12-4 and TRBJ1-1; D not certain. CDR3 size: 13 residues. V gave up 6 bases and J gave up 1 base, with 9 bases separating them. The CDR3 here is CASRPPGNTEAFF. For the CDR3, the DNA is TGTGCCAGCAGACCGCCGGGGAACACTGAAGCTTTCTTT.